The subject of this entry is one T cell receptor beta chain. This record belongs to a study of spatial heterogeneity in lung cancer. Trimming stripped 0 bases from V and 2 bases from J, with 10 bases between. CDR3 length equals 16 residues. The germline CDR1 and CDR2 sequences are LGHDT and YNNKEL (reference sequence). TCRdb itself ran the 5' RACE reads through MiXCR, one entry per CDR3 protein. The sample carries 65,000 to 85,000 distinct CDR3 sequences, approximately 20% recorded once. Regarding time point: sample taken at primary tumor resection. The sequenced material consisted of unsorted whole RNA from tumor, nontumor lung or frozen PBMC.

The material was PBMCs, obtained at surgery. The receptor comes from a male donor with early-stage non-small cell lung cancer. The rearrangement links TRBV3-1 to TRBJ2-2, with a weak D call TRBD2 (6 bases). The chain's CDR3 is CASSQEIGGNTGELFF. CDR3 DNA sequence: TGTGCCAGCAGCCAAGAGATCGGGGGAAACACCGGGGAGCTGTTTTTT. The full variable domain, with the rest looked up from reference TRBV3-1 and TRBJ2-2, is DTAVSQTPKYLVTQMGNDKSIKCEQNLGHDTMYWYKQDSKKFLKIMFSYNNKELIINETVPNRFSPKSPDKAHLNLHINSLELGDSAVYFCASSQEIGGNTGELFFGEGSRLTVL.